This T cell receptor beta chain is drawn from a study of T cell responses to AZD1222 COVID-19 vaccine. Study-wide results and caveats: Of spike-specific TCRs, nearly half reportedly target regions left unmutated in variants. Regions 160-218 and 743-854 held dominance among vaccine-associated CD4 TCRs, which spanned spike.

Details on this clone: Its target is unknown. Its ends do not fully match the called genes, so a read error is possible.

The CDR3 totals 12 residues. From germline, CDR1 is SGHRS and CDR2 YFSETQ. Profiling relied on immunoSEQ multiplex PCR, and the TCRdb table lists in-frame clones only, not all of them. The repertoire holds about 100,000 clones, 70% to 90% seen once, with 3.5% to 4.5% in the top ten. The chain joins TRBV5-1 to TRBJ1-6; no firm D call. The receptor was isolated from an adult in good health. The sample consisted of peripheral blood, taken on day 0 of MenACWY control vaccination. CDR3 region: CASSLEGLRWYF. In nucleotides, the CDR3 is TGCGCCAGCAGCTTGGAAGGGCTGAGATGGTACTTT.